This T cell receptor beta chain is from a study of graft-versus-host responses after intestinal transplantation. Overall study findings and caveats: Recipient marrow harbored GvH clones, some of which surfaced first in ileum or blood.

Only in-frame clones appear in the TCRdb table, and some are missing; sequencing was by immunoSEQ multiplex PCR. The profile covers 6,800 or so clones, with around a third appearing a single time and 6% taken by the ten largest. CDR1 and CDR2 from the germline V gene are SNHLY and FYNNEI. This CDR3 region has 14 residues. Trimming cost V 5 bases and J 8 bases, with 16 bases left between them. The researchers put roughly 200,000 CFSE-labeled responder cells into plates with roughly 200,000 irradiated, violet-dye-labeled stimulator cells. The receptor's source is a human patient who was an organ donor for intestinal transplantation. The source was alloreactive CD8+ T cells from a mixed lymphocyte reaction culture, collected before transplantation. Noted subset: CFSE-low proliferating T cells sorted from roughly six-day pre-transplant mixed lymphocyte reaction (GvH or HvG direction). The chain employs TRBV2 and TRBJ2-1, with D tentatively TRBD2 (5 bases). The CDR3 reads CASSKRVWRHEQFF. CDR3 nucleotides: TGTGCCAGCAGTAAAAGGGTTTGGAGGCATGAGCAGTTCTTC.